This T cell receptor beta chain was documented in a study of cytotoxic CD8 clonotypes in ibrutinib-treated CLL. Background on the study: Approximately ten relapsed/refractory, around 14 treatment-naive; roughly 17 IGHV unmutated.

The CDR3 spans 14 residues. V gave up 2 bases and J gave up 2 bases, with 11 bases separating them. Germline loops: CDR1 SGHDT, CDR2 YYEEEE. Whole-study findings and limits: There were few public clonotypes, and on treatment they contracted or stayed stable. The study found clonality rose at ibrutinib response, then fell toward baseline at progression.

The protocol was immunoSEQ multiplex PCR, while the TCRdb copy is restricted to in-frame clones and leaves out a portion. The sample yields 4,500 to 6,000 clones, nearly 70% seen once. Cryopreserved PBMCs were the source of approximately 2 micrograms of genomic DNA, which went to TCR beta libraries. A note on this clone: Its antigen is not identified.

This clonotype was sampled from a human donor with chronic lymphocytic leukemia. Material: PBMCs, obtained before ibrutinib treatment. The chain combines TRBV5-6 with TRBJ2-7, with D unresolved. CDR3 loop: CASSLGSKTYEQYF. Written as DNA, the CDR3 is TGTGCCAGCAGCTTAGGGTCTAAGACCTACGAGCAGTACTTC. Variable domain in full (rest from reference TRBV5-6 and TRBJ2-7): DAGVTQSPTHLIKTRGQQVTLRCSPKSGHDTVSWYQQALGQGPQFIFQYYEEEERQRGNFPDRFSGHQFPNYSSELNVNALLLGDSALYLCASSLGSKTYEQYFGPGTRLTVT.